Following are 14 T cell receptor beta chains from one sample sequenced in a study of shared clonotypes between healthy human individuals (dated by TCRdb to the early 2020s). The library was obtained by the immunoSEQ multiplex PCR assay. Here the immuneACCESS table is served through TCRdb, limited to in-frame sequences with V and J called. Missing clones are a known gap in these copies; in checked studies unresolved V genes cover under half, and the rest lacks a known reason. The sample table shows roughly 2,500,000 clones, and roughly 93% are seen once. The ten largest make up approximately 0.36% of the sample. Sequenced: naive CD4+ T cells from PBMCs. The cell subset or site tag for this specimen amounts to: CD45RA+ positively selected. Receptor source: a man aged 18 to 35 in good health. Some clones in this sample may be carry-over from other donors' samples.

The chain employs TRBV28 and TRBJ1-3; a possible D gene is TRBD1 (6 bases). The CDR3 runs to 16 residues. From germline, CDR1 is MDHEN and CDR2 SYDVKM. V was pared by 6 bases and J by 3 bases, with 18 bases between. CDR3 bases: TGTGCCAGCAGCTCCCGCGGGGGCGCGGGTGGAAACACCATATATTTT. Translation: CASSSRGGAGGNTIYF.

With respect to this clone: This sample includes further DNA sequences coding for the same CDR3. The V call is TRBV6-5, the J call TRBJ1-1; D perhaps matches TRBD1 (6 bases). Germline CDR1 is MNHEY and CDR2 is SVGAGI. The CDR3 consists of 14 residues. V was clipped by 2 bases and J by 1 base, with 8 bases between them. The CDR3 coding sequence is TGTGCCAGCAGTTACCCGGGACAGAACACTGAAGCTTTCTTT. As protein: CASSYPGQNTEAFF.

Notes on this clone: Other nucleotide sequences in the sample specify the same CDR3. In DNA, the CDR3 is TGTGCCAGCAGTTTGGGCCTAGCGGGAGGAGAGACCCAGTACTTC. This gives the protein CASSLGLAGGETQYF. This chain uses TRBV28 with TRBJ2-5, with 11 positions matching TRBD2. CDR1 MDHEN and CDR2 SYDVKM come from the germline V gene. V was clipped by 3 bases and J by 4 bases; unmatched bases: 4. The CDR3 covers 15 residues.

The chain is built from TRBV9 and TRBJ1-2, with a weak D call TRBD1 (6 bases). This CDR3 is built from 19 residues. V was shortened by 3 bases and J by 0 bases, with 24 bases between the two germline ends. CDR1 and CDR2 from the germline V gene are SGDLS and YYNGEE. The CDR3 DNA reads TGTGCCAGCAGCGGACCCCGTCGACAGGCCTCACCCACTAACTATGGCTACACCTTC. It is translated as CASSGPRRQASPTNYGYTF.

The chain is built from TRBV6-1 and TRBJ2-3; possible D gene TRBD2, 6 bases. Trimming removed 8 bases at V and 2 bases at J, with 11 bases between. Germline loops: CDR1 MNHNS, CDR2 SASEGT. The CDR3 is 13 amino acids. CDR3 in DNA: TGTGCCAGCGGGGCGGGGATCACAGATACGCAGTATTTT. Protein sequence: CASGAGITDTQYF.

CDR3 nucleotides: TGTGCCAGCAGTGGGATTTCAGGGGTCCCCGAGCAGTACTTC. Its protein is CASSGISGVPEQYF. The chain is built from TRBV2 and TRBJ2-7; maybe TRBD1 (6 bases). V lost 4 bases and J lost 6, with 16 bases in between. Germline CDR1 SNHLY, CDR2 FYNNEI. CDR3 length: 14 residues.

The chain combines TRBV11-2 with TRBJ2-5; TRBD1 might be the D (5 bases). The CDR3 totals 15 residues. CDR1 is SGHAT, CDR2 FQNNGV, per germline. The V end lost 5 bases, the J end lost 0 bases, and 13 bases lay between the germline ends. For the CDR3, the DNA is TGTGCCAGCAGCCAACGGACACAGTACCAAGAGACCCAGTACTTC. It is translated as CASSQRTQYQETQYF.

The V gene is TRBV5-1, the J gene TRBJ2-3; D is perhaps TRBD1 or TRBD2 (5 bases each). With 0 bases removed from V and 2 bases from J, the gap between germline ends came to 10 bases. This CDR3 region has 15 residues. In germline, CDR1 is SGHRS, CDR2 YFSETQ. CDR3 sequence: CASSLVPGPTDTQYF. The DNA for the CDR3 is TGCGCCAGCAGCTTGGTCCCGGGGCCCACAGATACGCAGTATTTT.

The V and J genes are TRBV7-2 and TRBJ1-1; 10 nucleotides match TRBD1. J lost 4 bases, V lost 5 bases, and 7 bases had no gene match. The germline V gene encodes CDR1 SGHTA and CDR2 FQGNSA. The CDR3 has 15 residues. The CDR3 sequence: CASSPRQGARTEAFF. The CDR3 DNA is TGTGCCAGCAGCCCCCGACAGGGGGCTCGCACTGAAGCTTTCTTT. Variable domain in full (rest from reference TRBV7-2 and TRBJ1-1): GAGVSQSPSNKVTEKGKDVELRCDPISGHTALYWYRQSLGQGLEFLIYFQGNSAPDKSGLPSDRFSAERTGGSVSTLTIQRTQQEDSAVYLCASSPRQGARTEAFFGQGTRLTVV.

V is TRBV10-3 and J is TRBJ2-7, with D perhaps matching TRBD2 (6 bases). The CDR3 runs to 15 residues. V was pared by 6 bases and J by 0 bases, with 15 bases between. Per the germline V gene, CDR1 is ENHRY and CDR2 is SYGVKD. The CDR3: CAISPGRDGSYEQYF. The CDR3 DNA reads TGTGCCATCAGCCCCGGGCGGGACGGCTCCTACGAGCAGTACTTC.

The V gene is TRBV10-2, the J gene TRBJ2-3; 7 nucleotides line up with TRBD2. Germline loops: CDR1 WSHSY, CDR2 SAAADI. CDR3 length: 15 residues. With 10 bases clipped from V and 1 base from J, the junction kept 11 bases outside the gene matches. As DNA, the CDR3 is TGCGCCACCCCGGGCGCTAGCGGAGGCACAGATACGCAGTATTTT. Its translation: CATPGASGGTDTQYF.

This sequence joins TRBV19 and TRBJ2-3, with TRBD2 identical over 8 bases. The CDR3 consists of 14 residues. Unmatched junction bases numbered 8, after V lost 7 bases and J lost 5 bases. CDR1 is LNHDA and CDR2 is SQIVND in the germline V gene (reference sequence). This chain's CDR3 is CASTSGGLGDTQYF. The DNA of the CDR3 is TGTGCCAGTACCTCGGGAGGGTTGGGAGATACGCAGTATTTT.

The rearrangement uses TRBV6-1 and TRBJ2-2; D is tentatively TRBD1 or TRBD2 (6 bases each). V was trimmed by 1 base and J by 3 bases, leaving 12 bases between them. Germline V lookup: CDR1 MNHNS, CDR2 SASEGT. This CDR3 contains 16 residues. In DNA form, the CDR3 reads TGTGCCAGCAGTGAAGGGGGGGCGTTGGACACCGGGGAGCTGTTTTTT. It codes for CASSEGGALDTGELFF.

In regard to this clone: A much larger clone sits a single nucleotide away, making a read error possible. Other nucleotide sequences from this sample produce the same CDR3. The chain employs TRBV5-1 and TRBJ2-2, with D unclear. In germline, CDR1 is SGHRS, CDR2 YFSETQ. This CDR3 is built from 12 residues. The V gene lost 5 bases and the J gene lost 1 base, with 3 bases spanning the gap. DNA of the CDR3: TGCGCCAGCAGTTTGAACACCGGGGAGCTGTTTTTT. Amino acid sequence: CASSLNTGELFF.